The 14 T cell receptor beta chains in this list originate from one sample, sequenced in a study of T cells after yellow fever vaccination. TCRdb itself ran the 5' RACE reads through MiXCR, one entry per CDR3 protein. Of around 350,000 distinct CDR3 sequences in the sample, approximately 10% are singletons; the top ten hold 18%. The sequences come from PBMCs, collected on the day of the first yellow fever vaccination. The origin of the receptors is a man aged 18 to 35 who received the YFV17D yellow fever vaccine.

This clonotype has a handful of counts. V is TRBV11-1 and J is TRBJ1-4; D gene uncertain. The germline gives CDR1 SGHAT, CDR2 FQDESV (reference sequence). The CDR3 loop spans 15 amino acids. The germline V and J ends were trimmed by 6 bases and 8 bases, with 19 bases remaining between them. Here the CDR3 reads CASSATSTGGEKLFF. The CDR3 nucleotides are TGTGCCAGCAGTGCCACTTCGACCGGAGGGGAAAAACTGTTTTTT.

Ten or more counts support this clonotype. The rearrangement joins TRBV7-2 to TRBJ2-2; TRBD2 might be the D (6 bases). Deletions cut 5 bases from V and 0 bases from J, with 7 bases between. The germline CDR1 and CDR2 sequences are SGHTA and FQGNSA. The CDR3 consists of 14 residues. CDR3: CASSRDSNTGELFF. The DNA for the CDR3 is TGTGCCAGCAGCCGGGACTCGAACACCGGGGAGCTGTTTTTT.

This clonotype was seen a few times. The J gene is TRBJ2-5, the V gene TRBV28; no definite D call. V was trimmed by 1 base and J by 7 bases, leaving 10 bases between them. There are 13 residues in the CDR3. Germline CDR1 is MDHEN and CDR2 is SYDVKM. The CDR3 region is CASSLYQVGTQYF. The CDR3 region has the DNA TGTGCCAGCAGTTTATACCAGGTTGGGACCCAGTACTTC.

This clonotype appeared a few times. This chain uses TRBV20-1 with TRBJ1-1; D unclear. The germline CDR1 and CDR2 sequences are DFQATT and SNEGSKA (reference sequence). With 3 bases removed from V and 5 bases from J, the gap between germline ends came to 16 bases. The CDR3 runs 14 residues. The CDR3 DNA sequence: TGCAGTGCTAGGAGGGCTCGGAGAGGGACTGAAGCTTTCTTT. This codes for CSARRARRGTEAFF.

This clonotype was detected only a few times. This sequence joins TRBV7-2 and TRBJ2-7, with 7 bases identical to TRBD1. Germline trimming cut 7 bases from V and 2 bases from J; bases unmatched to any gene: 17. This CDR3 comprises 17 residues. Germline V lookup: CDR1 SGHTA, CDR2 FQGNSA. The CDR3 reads CASITRETGVPPYEQYV. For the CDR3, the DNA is TGTGCCAGCATCACCCGAGAAACAGGGGTCCCCCCCTACGAGCAGTACGTC.

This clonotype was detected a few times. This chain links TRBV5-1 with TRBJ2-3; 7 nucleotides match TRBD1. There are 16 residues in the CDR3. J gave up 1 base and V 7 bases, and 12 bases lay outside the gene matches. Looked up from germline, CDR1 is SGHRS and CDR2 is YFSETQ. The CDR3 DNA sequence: TGCGCCAGCCAGGGTGTCCGGGACAGACGCACAGATACGCAGTATTTT. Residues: CASQGVRDRRTDTQYF.

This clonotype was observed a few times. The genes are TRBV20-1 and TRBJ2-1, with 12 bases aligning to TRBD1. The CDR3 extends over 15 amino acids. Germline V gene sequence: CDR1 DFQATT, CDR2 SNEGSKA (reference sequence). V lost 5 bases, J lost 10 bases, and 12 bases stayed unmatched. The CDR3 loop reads CSASAPGQGAEEQFF. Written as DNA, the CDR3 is TGCAGTGCTTCAGCGCCGGGACAGGGGGCTGAGGAGCAGTTCTTC.

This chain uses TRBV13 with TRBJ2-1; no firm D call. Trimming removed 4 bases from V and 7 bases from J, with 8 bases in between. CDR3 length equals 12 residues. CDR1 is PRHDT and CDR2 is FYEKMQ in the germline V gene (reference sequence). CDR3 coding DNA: TGTGCCAGCAGCTCCGGGCGGAATGAGCAGTTCTTC. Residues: CASSSGRNEQFF.

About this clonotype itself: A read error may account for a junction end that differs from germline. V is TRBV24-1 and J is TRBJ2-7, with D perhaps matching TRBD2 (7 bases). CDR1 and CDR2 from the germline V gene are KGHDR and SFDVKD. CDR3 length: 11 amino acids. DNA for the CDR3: TGCTCCCCTTGGGGAGGGGGCGAGCAGTACTTC. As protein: CSPWGGGEQYF.

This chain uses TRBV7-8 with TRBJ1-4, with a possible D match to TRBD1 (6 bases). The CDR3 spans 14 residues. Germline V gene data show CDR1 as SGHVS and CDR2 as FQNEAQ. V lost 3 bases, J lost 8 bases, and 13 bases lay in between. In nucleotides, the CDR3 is TGTGCCAGCAGCTTTTTCGCAGGGGAGGAAAAACTGTTTTTT. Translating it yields CASSFFAGEEKLFF.

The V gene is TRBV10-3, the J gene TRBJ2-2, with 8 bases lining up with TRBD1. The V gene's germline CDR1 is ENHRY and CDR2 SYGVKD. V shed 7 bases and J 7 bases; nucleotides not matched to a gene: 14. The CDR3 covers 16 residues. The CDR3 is CAITEGRTGRVGELFF. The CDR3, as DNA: TGTGCCATCACCGAGGGCCGGACAGGGCGGGTCGGGGAGCTGTTTTTT.

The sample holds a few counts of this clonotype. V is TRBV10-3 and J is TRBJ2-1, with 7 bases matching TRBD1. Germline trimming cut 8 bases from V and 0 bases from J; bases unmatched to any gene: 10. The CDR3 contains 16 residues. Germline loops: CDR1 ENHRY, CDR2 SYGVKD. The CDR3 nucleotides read TGTGCCATCTTTGATGGACAGGCGCTCTCCTACAATGAGCAGTTCTTC. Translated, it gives CAIFDGQALSYNEQFF.

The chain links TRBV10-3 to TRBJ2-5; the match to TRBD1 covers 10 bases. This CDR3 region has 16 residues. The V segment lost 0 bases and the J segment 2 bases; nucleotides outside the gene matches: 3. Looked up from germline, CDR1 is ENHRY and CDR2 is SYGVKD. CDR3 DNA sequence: TGTGCCATCAGTGAGTCGGGGACAGGGGCTCAAGAGACCCAGTACTTC. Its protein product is CAISESGTGAQETQYF.

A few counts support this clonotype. This CDR3 reads CASSLAGQGLTDTQYF. In nucleotides, the CDR3 is TGCGCCAGCAGCTTGGCGGGACAGGGGTTAACAGATACGCAGTATTTT. The chain combines TRBV5-1 with TRBJ2-3, with TRBD1 identical over 10 bases. V trimming: 0 bases; J trimming: 3 bases; junction bases outside the gene matches: 4. CDR1 and CDR2 (germline): SGHRS, YFSETQ. The CDR3 consists of 16 residues. The variable domain in full, completed from reference TRBV5-1 and TRBJ2-3, reads KAGVTQTPRYLIKTRGQQVTLSCSPISGHRSVSWYQQTPGQGLQFLFEYFSETQRNKGNFPGRFSGRQFSNSRSEMNVSTLELGDSALYLCASSLAGQGLTDTQYFGPGTRLTVL.